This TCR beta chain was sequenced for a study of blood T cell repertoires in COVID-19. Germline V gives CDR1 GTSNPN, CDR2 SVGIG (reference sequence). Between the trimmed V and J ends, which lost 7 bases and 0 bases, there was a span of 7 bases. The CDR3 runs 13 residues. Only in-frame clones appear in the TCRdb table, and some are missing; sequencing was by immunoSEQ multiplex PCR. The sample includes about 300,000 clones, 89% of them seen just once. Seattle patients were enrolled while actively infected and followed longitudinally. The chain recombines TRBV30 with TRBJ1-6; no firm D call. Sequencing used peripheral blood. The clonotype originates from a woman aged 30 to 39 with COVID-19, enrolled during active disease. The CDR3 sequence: CAYTSSYNSPLHF. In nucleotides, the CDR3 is TGTGCCTATACTAGCTCCTATAATTCACCCCTCCACTTT.